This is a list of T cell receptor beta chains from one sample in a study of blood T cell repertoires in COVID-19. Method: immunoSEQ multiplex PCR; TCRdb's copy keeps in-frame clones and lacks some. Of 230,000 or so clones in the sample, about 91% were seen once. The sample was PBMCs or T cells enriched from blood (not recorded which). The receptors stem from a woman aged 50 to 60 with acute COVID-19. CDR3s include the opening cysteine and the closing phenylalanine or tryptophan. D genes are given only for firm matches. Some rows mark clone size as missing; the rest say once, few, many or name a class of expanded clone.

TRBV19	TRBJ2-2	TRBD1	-	CASRTGTANTGELFF	TGTGCCAGTAGAACCGGGACAGCGAACACCGGGGAGCTGTTTTTT
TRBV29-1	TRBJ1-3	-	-	CSALLESSGNTIYF	TGCAGCGCCCTACTCGAGAGCTCTGGAAACACCATATATTTT
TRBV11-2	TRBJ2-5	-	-	CASSSTAGTQYF	TGTGCCAGCAGCTCCACAGCAGGGACCCAGTACTTC
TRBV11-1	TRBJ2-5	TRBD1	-	CASSLLGQGTQYF	TGTGCCAGCAGCTTATTGGGACAGGGGACCCAGTACTTC
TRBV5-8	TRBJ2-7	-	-	CASSFRGGEQYF	TGTGCCAGCAGCTTTAGGGGTGGGGAGCAGTACTTC
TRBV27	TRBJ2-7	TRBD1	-	CASSLGPGTVHYEQYF	TGTGCCAGCAGTTTGGGGCCAGGGACAGTTCACTACGAGCAGTACTTC
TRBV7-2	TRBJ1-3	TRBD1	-	CASSQTGATGNTIYF	TGTGCCAGCAGCCAGACAGGGGCGACTGGAAACACCATATATTTT
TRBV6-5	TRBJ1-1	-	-	CASKGGTEAFF	TGTGCCAGCAAGGGGGGGACTGAAGCTTTCTTT
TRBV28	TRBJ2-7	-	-	CASSLDLRASVYF	TGTGCCAGCAGTTTAGATTTGAGGGCCTCCGTATACTTC
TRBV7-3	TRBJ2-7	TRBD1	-	CASSLHSVRTGSYEQYF	TGTGCCAGCAGCTTACATTCGGTACGGACAGGTTCCTACGAGCAGTACTTC
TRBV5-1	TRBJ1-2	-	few	CASSSFEDNYGYTF	TGCGCCAGCAGCTCCTTTGAGGATAACTATGGCTACACCTTC
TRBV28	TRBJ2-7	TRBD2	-	CASSSPTGTSGRAYRF	TGTGCCAGCAGTTCACCGACAGGGACTAGCGGGAGGGCCTACCGCTTC
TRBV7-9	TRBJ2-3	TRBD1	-	CASSPGTGAVDTQYF	TGTGCCAGCAGCCCGGGGACAGGGGCAGTAGATACGCAGTATTTT
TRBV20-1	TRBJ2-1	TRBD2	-	CSASRPSGYNEQFF	TGCAGTGCTAGTCGGCCTAGCGGTTACAATGAGCAGTTCTTC
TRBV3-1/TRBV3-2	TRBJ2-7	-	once	CASSQRGSYEQYF	TGTGCCAGCAGCCAGCGGGGATCCTACGAGCAGTACTTC
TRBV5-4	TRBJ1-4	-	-	CASSLATGGNEKLFF	TGTGCCAGCAGCCTCGCGACAGGAGGAAATGAAAAACTGTTTTTT
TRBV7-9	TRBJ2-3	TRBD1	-	CASSLGDRGDTDTQYF	TGTGCCAGCAGCTTAGGGGACAGGGGAGATACAGATACGCAGTATTTT
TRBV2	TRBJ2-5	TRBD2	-	CASSVEGGPAETQYF	TGTGCCAGCAGTGTTGAGGGAGGGCCCGCAGAGACCCAGTACTTC
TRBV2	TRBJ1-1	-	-	CASSNLPGVTEAFF	TGTGCCAGCAGTAATCTTCCTGGAGTCACTGAAGCTTTCTTT
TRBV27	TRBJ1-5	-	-	CASSSHSSGNQPQHF	TGTGCCAGCAGTTCCCATTCATCGGGCAATCAGCCCCAGCATTTT
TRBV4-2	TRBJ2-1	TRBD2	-	CASSQGLAHEQFF	TGTGCCAGCAGCCAGGGACTAGCTCATGAGCAGTTCTTC
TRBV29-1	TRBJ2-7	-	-	CSVGASNYEQYF	TGCAGCGTTGGAGCGAGTAACTACGAGCAGTACTTC
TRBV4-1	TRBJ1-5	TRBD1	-	CASSQPDREYQPQHF	TGCGCCAGCAGCCAGCCGGACAGGGAGTATCAGCCCCAGCATTTT
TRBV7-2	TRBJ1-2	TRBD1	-	CASSFRTGRTNYGYTF	TGTGCCAGCAGCTTTCGGACAGGGAGAACTAACTATGGCTACACCTTC
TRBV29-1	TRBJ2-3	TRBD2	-	CSVVGLAAGDTQYF	TGCAGCGTTGTTGGACTAGCGGCAGGAGATACGCAGTATTTT
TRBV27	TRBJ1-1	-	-	CASRKNRGVEAFF	TGTGCCAGCAGGAAGAACCGGGGGGTAGAAGCTTTCTTT
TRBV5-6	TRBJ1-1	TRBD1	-	CASSLARDRVTEAFF	TGTGCCAGCAGCTTGGCCAGGGACAGGGTCACTGAAGCTTTCTTT
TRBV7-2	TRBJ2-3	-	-	CASSLRASSTDTQYF	TGTGCCAGCAGCTTACGAGCCTCTAGCACAGATACGCAGTATTTT
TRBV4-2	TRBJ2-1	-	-	CASSLQLRERNEQFF	TGTGCCAGCAGCCTCCAGCTGAGGGAACGAAATGAGCAGTTCTTC
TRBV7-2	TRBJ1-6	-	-	CASSSIQGGNSPLHF	TGTGCCAGCAGCTCCATACAGGGAGGGAATTCACCCCTCCACTTT
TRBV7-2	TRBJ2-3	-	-	CASSLVLARTDTQYF	TGTGCCAGCAGCTTAGTTCTAGCGCGCACAGATACGCAGTATTTT
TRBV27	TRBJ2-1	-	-	CASSIWTDSTQFF	TGTGCCAGCAGTATATGGACAGACTCTACGCAGTTCTTC
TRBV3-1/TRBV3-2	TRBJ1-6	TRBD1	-	CASSQIPGQGSNSPLHF	TGTGCCAGCAGCCAAATCCCGGGACAGGGCTCAAATTCACCCCTCCACTTT
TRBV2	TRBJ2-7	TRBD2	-	CASSELAVTYEQYF	TGTGCCAGCAGTGAACTAGCGGTAACCTACGAGCAGTACTTC
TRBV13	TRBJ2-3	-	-	CASREAGGADTQYF	TGTGCCAGCAGGGAAGCGGGCGGCGCAGATACGCAGTATTTT
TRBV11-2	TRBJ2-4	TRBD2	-	CASTSGNKNIQYF	TGTGCCTCGACTAGCGGAAACAAAAACATTCAGTACTTC
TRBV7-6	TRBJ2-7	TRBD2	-	CASSSSGDYEQYF	TGTGCCAGCAGCTCTAGCGGCGACTACGAGCAGTACTTC
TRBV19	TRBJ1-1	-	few	CASNLPGDITEAFF	TGTGCCAGTAACCTTCCAGGGGACATCACTGAAGCTTTCTTT
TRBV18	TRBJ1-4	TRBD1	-	CASSPGTGEEKLFF	TGTGCCAGCTCACCGGGGACAGGGGAAGAAAAACTGTTTTTT